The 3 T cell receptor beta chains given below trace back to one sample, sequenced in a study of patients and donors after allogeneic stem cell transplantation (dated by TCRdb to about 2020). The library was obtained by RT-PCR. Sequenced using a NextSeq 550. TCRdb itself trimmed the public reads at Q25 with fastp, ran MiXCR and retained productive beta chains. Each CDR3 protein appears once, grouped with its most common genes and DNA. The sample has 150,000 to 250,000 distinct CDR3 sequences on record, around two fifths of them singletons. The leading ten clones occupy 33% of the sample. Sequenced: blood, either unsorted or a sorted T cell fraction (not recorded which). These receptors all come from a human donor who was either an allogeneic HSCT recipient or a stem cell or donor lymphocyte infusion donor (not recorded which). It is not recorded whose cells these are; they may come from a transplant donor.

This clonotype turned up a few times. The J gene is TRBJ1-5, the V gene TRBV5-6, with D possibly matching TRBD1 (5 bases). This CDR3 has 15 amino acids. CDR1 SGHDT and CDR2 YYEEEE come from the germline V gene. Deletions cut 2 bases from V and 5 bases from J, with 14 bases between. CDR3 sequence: CASSFQGDWDQPQHF. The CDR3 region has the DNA TGTGCCAGCAGCTTCCAAGGGGACTGGGATCAGCCCCAGCATTTT.

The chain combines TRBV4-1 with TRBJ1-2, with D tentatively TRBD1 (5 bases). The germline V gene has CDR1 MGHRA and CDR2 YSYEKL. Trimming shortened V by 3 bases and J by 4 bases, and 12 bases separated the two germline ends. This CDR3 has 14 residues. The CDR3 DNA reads TGCGCCAGCAGCCAGGGGCCCCTGGGCTATGGCTACACCTTC. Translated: CASSQGPLGYGYTF.

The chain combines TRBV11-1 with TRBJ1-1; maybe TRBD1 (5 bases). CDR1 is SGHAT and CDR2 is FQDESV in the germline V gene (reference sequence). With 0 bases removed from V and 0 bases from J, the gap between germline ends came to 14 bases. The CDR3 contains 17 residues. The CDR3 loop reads CASSLATARVMNTEAFF. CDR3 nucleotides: TGTGCCAGCAGCTTAGCGACAGCTCGGGTCATGAACACTGAAGCTTTCTTT.